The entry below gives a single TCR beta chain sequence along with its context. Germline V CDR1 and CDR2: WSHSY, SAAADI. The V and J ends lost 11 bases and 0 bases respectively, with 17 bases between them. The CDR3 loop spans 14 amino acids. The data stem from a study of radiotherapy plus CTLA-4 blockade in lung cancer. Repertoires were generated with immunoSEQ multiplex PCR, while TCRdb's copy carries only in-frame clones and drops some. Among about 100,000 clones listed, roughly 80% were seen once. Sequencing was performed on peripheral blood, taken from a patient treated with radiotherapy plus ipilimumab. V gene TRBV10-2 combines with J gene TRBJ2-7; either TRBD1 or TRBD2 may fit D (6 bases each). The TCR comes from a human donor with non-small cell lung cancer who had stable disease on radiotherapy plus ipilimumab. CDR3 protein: CAVRGQGNSYEQYF. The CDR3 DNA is TGCGCCGTCCGGGGGCAGGGGAACTCCTACGAGCAGTACTTC.